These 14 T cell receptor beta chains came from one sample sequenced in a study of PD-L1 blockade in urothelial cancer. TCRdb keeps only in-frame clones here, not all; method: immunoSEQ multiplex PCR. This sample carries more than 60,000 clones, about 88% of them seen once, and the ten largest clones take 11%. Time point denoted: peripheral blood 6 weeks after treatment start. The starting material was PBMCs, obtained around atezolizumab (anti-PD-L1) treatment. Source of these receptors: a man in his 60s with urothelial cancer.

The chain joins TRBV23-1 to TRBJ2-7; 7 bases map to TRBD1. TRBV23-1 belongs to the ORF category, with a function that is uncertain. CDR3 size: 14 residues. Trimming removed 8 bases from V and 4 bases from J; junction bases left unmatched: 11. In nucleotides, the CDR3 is TGCGCCAGCGTTCCCGGGACAGCGATTTACGAGCAGTACTTC. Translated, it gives CASVPGTAIYEQYF.

The CDR3 DNA sequence: TGTGCCATCAGTGATATGGCTAGCGGGATAAACATTCAGTACTTC. It specifies CAISDMASGINIQYF. The chain carries TRBV10-3 and TRBJ2-4; TRBD2 agrees at 9 bases. J gave up 6 bases and V 3 bases, and 6 bases lay outside the gene matches. The CDR3 is 15 residues long. Germline assignment: CDR1 ENHRY and CDR2 SYGVKD.

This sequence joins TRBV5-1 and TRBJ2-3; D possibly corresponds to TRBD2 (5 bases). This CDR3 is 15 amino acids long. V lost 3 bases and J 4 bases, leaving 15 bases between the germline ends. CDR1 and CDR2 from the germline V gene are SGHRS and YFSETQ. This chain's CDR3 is CASSYEGARPDTQYF. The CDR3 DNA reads TGCGCCAGCAGCTATGAGGGAGCCCGACCAGATACGCAGTATTTT.

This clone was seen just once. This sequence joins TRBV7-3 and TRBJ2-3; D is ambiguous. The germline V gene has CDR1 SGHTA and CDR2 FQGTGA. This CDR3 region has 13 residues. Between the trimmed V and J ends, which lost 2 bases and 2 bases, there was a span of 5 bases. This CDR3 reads CASSLGPTDTQYF. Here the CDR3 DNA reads TGTGCCAGCAGCTTAGGGCCCACAGATACGCAGTATTTT.

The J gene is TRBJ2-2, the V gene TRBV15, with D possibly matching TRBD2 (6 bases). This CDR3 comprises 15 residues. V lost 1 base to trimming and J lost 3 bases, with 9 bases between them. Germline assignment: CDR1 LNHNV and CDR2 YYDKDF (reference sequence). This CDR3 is CATSRGGGYTGELFF. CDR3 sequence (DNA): TGTGCCACCAGCAGAGGTGGAGGGTACACCGGGGAGCTGTTTTTT. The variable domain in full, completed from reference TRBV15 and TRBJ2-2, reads DAMVIQNPRYQVTQFGKPVTLSCSQTLNHNVMYWYQQKSSQAPKLLFHYYDKDFNNEADTPDNFQSRRPNTSFCFLDIRSPGLGDTAMYLCATSRGGGYTGELFFGEGSRLTVL.

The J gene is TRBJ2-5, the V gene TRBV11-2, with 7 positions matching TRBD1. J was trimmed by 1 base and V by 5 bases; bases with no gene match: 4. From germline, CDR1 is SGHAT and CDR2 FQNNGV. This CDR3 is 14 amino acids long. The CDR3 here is CASSMGQTQETQYF. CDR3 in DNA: TGTGCCAGCAGCATGGGACAGACCCAAGAGACCCAGTACTTC. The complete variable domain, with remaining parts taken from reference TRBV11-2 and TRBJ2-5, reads EAGVAQSPRYKIIEKRQSVAFWCNPISGHATLYWYQQILGQGPKLLIQFQNNGVVDDSQLPKDRFSAERLKGVDSTLKIQPAKLEDSAVYLCASSMGQTQETQYFGPGTRLLVL.

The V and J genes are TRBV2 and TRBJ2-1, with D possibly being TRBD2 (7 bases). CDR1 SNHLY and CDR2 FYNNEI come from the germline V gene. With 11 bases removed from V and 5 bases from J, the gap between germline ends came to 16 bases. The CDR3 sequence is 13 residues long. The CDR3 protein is CAAGAGQDNEQFF. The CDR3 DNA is TGTGCCGCGGGGGCAGGGCAGGACAATGAGCAGTTCTTC. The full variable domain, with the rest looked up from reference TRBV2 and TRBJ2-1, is EPEVTQTPSHQVTQMGQEVILRCVPISNHLYFYWYRQILGQKVEFLVSFYNNEISEKSEIFDDQFSVERPDGSNFTLKIRSTKLEDSAMYFCAAGAGQDNEQFFGPGTRLTVL.

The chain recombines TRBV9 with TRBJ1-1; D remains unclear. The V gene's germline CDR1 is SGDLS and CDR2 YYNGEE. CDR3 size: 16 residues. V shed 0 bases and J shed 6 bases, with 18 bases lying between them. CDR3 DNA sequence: TGTGCCAGCAGCGTAGCAGGTGACGGACTCTTGGCTGAAGCTTTCTTT. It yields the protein CASSVAGDGLLAEAFF.

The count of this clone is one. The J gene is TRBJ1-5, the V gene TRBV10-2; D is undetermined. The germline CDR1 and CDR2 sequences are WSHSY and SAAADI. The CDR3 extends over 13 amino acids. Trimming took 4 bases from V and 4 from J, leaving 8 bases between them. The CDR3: CASSVSENQPQHF. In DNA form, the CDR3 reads TGCGCCAGCAGTGTTTCGGAGAATCAGCCCCAGCATTTT.

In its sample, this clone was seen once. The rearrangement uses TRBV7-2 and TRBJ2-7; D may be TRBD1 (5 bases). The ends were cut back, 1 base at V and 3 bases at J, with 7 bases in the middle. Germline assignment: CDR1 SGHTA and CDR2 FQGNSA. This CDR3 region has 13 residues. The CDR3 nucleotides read TGTGCCAGCAGCTTAGGACAGAACTACGAGCAGTACTTC. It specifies CASSLGQNYEQYF.

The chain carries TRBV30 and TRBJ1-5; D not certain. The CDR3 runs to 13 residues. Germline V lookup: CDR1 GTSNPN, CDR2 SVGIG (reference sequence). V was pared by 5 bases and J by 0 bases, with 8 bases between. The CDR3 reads CAWARGSNQPQHF. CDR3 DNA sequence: TGTGCCTGGGCCCGCGGTAGCAATCAGCCCCAGCATTTT. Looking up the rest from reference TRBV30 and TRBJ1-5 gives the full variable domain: SQTIHQWPATLVQPVGSPLSLECTVEGTSNPNLYWYRQAAGRGLQLLFYSVGIGQISSEVPQNLSASRPQDRQFILSSKKLLLSDSGFYLCAWARGSNQPQHFGDGTRLSIL.

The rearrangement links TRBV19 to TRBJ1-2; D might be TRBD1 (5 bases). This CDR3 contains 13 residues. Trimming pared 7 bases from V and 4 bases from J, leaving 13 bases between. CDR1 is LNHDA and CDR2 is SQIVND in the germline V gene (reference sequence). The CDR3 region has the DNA TGTGCCAGTAAAGCAGGGAACTCCTATGGCTACACCTTC. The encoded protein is CASKAGNSYGYTF.

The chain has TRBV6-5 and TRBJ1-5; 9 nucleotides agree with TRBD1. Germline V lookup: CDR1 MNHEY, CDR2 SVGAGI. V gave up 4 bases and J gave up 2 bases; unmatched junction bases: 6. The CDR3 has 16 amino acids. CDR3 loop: CASSSGTGTRNQPQHF. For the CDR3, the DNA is TGTGCCAGCAGTTCGGGGACAGGGACCCGCAATCAGCCCCAGCATTTT.

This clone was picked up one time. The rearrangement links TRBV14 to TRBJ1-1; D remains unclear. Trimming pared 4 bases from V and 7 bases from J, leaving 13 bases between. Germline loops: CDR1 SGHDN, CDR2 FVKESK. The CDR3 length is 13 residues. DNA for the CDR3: TGTGCCAGCAGCCCCATGGTAGTGTTTGAAGCTTTCTTT. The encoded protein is CASSPMVVFEAFF.